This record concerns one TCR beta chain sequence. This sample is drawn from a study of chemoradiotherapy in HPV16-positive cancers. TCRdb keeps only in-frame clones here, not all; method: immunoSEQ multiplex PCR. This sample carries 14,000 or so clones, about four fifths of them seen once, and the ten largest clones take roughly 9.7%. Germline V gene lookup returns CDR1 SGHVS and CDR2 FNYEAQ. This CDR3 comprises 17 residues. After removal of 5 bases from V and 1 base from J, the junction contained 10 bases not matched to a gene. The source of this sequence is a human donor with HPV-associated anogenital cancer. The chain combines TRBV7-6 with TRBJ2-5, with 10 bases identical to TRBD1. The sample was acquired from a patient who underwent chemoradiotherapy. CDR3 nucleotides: TGTGCCAGCAGCCCCTCGGGACAGGGGATACCCCAAGAGACCCAGTACTTC. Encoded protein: CASSPSGQGIPQETQYF.